Below, one T cell receptor (beta chain) is given with its context. The data originate from a study of blood T cell repertoires in COVID-19. Study summary: Researchers got acute and convalescent COVID-19 samples from the United States, Italy and Spain. Sources were T cells, B-cell-depleted T cells, or PBMCs; the material itself was cDNA or gDNA.

The length of the CDR3 is 21 residues. Unmatched junction bases numbered 15, after V lost 2 bases and J lost 1 base. Germline assignment: CDR1 SGHTA and CDR2 FQGTGA. Sequencing used immunoSEQ multiplex PCR; TCRdb keeps in-frame clones, though not all of them. The table lists about 200,000 clones, roughly 94% of them singletons. The rearrangement uses TRBV7-3 and TRBJ2-1; 12 bases agree with TRBD1. Sequencing was done on a sample of peripheral blood. The sequence came from a man under 40 with acute or convalescent COVID-19. The CDR3 DNA sequence: TGTGCCAGCAGCTTAGCTATGTCTGGGACAGGGGGCGGGAGATCCTACAATGAGCAGTTCTTC. This encodes CASSLAMSGTGGGRSYNEQFF. The full variable domain, with the rest looked up from reference TRBV7-3 and TRBJ2-1, is GAGVSQTPSNKVTEKGKYVELRCDPISGHTALYWYRQSLGQGPEFLIYFQGTGAADDSGLPNDRFFAVRPEGSVSTLKIQRTERGDSAVYLCASSLAMSGTGGGRSYNEQFFGPGTRLTVL.